The clone carrying this T cell receptor beta chain was seen repeatedly, ten times or more. Per the study methods: CDR3 differences across clinicopathological groups were used to build a distant-metastasis classifier for papillary thyroid cancer. TCRdb re-clonotyped the PCR reads via MiXCR. TCRdb, not the authors, supplied the V and J calls. The sample consists of about 28,000 clones, approximately 16% of them appearing once. This entry is derived from a study of metastatic and nonmetastatic thyroid tumors. Until they underwent thyroid surgery, no patient had received any treatment. The source material was blood. This TCR was recovered from a female donor with papillary thyroid cancer or a benign thyroid nodule (not recorded which). Some clones in this sample may be carry-over from other donors' samples.

The CDR3 nucleotides are TGTGCCAGCAGCTTGGGAACTAGCGGGGACCACAATGAGCAGTTCTTC. Translating gives CASSLGTSGDHNEQFF. This rearrangement joins TRBV5-5 to TRBJ2-1, with 10 positions matching TRBD2. CDR1 SGHKS and CDR2 YYEKEE come from the germline V gene (reference sequence). The CDR3 extends over 16 amino acids. Losses at the gene ends were 0 bases for V and 5 bases for J; bases not matched to a gene: 5.